The 9 T cell receptor beta chains below were found in one sample sequenced in a study of T cell clones after liver transplantation (dated by TCRdb to about 2019). The library was made by the immunoSEQ multiplex PCR assay. Not all clones reach the TCRdb copy of this immuneACCESS table, which keeps in-frame sequences only. Checked studies attribute under half of the gap to unresolved V genes and leave the rest unexplained. This sample has approximately 65,000 clones in its table, and 80% to 95% of those were observed once. Roughly 0.9% of the sample is in the top ten clones. The sample consisted of CD4+ T cells from blood, taken roughly 26 months after liver transplant. The receptors were gathered from a human patient who received a liver transplant. After a transplant, some T cells may be the graft donor's own cells.

The chain combines TRBV10-3 with TRBJ2-3; the match to TRBD1 covers 10 bases. With V trimmed by 5 bases and J by 5 bases, 7 bases remained unmatched. Germline CDR1 ENHRY, CDR2 SYGVKD. This CDR3 has 15 residues. CDR3 sequence (DNA): TGTGCCATCAGTATTTCCGGGACAGGGGAAGATACGCAGTATTTT. Encoded protein: CAISISGTGEDTQYF.

This clone came up once. This chain uses TRBV5-4 with TRBJ2-5; D unclear. The CDR3 totals 11 residues. Per germline, CDR1 SGHNT and CDR2 YYREEE (reference sequence). Trimming stripped 4 bases from V and 2 bases from J, with 3 bases between. CDR3 in amino acids: CASSRQETQYF. The CDR3 DNA reads as TGTGCCAGCAGCCGGCAAGAGACCCAGTACTTC.

The chain joins TRBV27 to TRBJ2-7; D possibly uses TRBD1 or TRBD2 (5 bases each). Deletions cut 5 bases from V and 3 bases from J, with 23 bases between. Germline V gives CDR1 MNHEY, CDR2 SMNVEV (reference sequence). This CDR3 contains 17 residues. The CDR3 DNA sequence: TGTGCCAGCAGTAAGAAAATAGGGACCGCAAGCTTCTACGAGCAGTACTTC. This encodes CASSKKIGTASFYEQYF.

V is TRBV28 and J is TRBJ2-1; D is perhaps TRBD1 (5 bases). Germline V gene data show CDR1 as MDHEN and CDR2 as SYDVKM. Trimming cost V 3 bases and J 3 bases, with 9 bases left between them. The length of the CDR3 is 14 residues. The CDR3 region is CASSFAQGYNEQFF. The CDR3 coding sequence is TGTGCCAGCAGTTTTGCTCAGGGCTACAATGAGCAGTTCTTC.

This chain uses TRBV2 with TRBJ2-3; the D gene is possibly TRBD1 (6 bases). Deletions cut 8 bases from V and 2 bases from J, with 17 bases between. Germline values: CDR1 SNHLY, CDR2 FYNNEI. CDR3 length equals 15 residues. The DNA of the CDR3 is TGTGCCAGCCAACTCGCACAGGGCCCCACAGATACGCAGTATTTT. Encoded protein: CASQLAQGPTDTQYF.

The gene calls are TRBV28 and TRBJ2-5, with TRBD1 identical over 9 bases. Trimming at V came to 1 base and at J to 2 bases, leaving 2 bases not matched to a gene. This CDR3 region has 15 residues. CDR1 is MDHEN and CDR2 is SYDVKM in the germline V gene. This chain's CDR3 is CASSLSGQGQETQYF. As DNA, the CDR3 is TGTGCCAGCAGTTTATCGGGACAGGGACAAGAGACCCAGTACTTC.

The chain has TRBV27 and TRBJ2-7, with TRBD2 identical over 11 bases. V lost 3 bases, J lost 9 bases, and 4 bases stayed unmatched. The V gene's germline CDR1 is MNHEY and CDR2 SMNVEV (reference sequence). CDR3 length: 13 amino acids. Here the CDR3 DNA reads TGTGCCAGCAGTTTCCGGGGACTAGCGGCGCAGTACTTC. Its protein is CASSFRGLAAQYF.

The chain carries TRBV5-1 and TRBJ2-2, with 7 bases matching TRBD1. The CDR3 runs 15 residues. The V gene end was trimmed by 0 bases and the J gene end by 2 bases; junction bases not matched to a gene: 1. Per the germline V gene, CDR1 is SGHRS and CDR2 is YFSETQ. CDR3 sequence reads: CASSLGTGNTGELFF. CDR3 nucleotides: TGCGCCAGCAGCTTGGGGACAGGTAACACCGGGGAGCTGTTTTTT.

The chain recombines TRBV12-5 with TRBJ1-5, with 8 bases that match TRBD1. With V trimmed by 4 bases and J by 2 bases, 7 bases remained unmatched. Germline V gives CDR1 LGHNT, CDR2 FRNRAP. The length of the CDR3 is 16 residues. The DNA for the CDR3 is TGTGCTAGTGGTTCCCAGGGGGCGCCCGGCAATCAGCCCCAGCATTTT. Protein: CASGSQGAPGNQPQHF. Based on the CDR3 plus reference TRBV12-5 and TRBJ1-5, the full variable domain is DARVTQTPRHKVTEMGQEVTMRCQPILGHNTVFWYRQTMMQGLELLAYFRNRAPLDDSGMPKDRFSAEMPDATLATLKIQPSEPRDSAVYFCASGSQGAPGNQPQHFGDGTRLSIL.